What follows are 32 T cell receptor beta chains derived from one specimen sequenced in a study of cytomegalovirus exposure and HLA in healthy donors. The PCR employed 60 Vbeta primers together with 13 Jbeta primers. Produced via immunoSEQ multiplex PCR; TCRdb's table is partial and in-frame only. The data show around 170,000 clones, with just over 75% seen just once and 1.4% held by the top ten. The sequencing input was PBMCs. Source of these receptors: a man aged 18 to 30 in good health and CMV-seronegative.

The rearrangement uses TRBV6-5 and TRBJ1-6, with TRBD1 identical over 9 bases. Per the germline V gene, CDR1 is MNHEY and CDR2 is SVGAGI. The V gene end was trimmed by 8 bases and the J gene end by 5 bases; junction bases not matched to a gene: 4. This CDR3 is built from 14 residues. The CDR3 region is CASARDRDNSPLHF. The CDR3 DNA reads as TGTGCCAGCGCCCGGGACAGGGATAATTCACCCCTCCACTTT.

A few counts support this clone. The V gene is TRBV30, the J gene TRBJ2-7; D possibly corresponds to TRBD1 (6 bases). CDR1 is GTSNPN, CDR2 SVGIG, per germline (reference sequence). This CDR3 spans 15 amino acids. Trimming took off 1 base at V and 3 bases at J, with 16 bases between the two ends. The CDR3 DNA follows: TGTGCCTGGAGTGCAGTGGACAGAAAGTACTACGAGCAGTACTTC. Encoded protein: CAWSAVDRKYYEQYF.

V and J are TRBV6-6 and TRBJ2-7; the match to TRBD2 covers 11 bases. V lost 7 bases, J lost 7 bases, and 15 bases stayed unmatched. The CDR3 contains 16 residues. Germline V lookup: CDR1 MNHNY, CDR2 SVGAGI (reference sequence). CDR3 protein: CASKGGLSGRASEQYF. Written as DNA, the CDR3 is TGTGCCAGCAAGGGTGGACTTAGCGGGAGGGCGTCGGAGCAGTACTTC.

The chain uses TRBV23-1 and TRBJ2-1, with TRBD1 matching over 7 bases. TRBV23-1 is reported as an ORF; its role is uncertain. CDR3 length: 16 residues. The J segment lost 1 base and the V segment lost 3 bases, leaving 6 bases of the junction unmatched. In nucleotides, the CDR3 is TGCGCCAGCAGTCACCGGGACAGATTATCCTACAATGAGCAGTTCTTC. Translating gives CASSHRDRLSYNEQFF.

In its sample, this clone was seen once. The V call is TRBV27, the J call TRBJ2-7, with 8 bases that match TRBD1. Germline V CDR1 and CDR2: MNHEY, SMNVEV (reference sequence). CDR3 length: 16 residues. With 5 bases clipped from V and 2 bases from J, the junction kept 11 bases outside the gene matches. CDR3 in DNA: TGTGCCAGCAGTCCATCGACAGGGGCGAAAACCTACGAGCAGTACTTC. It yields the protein CASSPSTGAKTYEQYF.

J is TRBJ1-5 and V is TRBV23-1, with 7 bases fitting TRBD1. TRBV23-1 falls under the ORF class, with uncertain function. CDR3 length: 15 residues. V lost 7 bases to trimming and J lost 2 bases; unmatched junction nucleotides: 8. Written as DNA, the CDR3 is TGCGCCAGCATCCGACTTGGGACAGGCAATCAGCCCCAGCATTTT. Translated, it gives CASIRLGTGNQPQHF.

This CDR3 reads CASSIVGRGAYEQYF. CDR3 nucleotides: TGTGCCAGTAGTATAGTCGGCAGGGGGGCCTACGAGCAGTACTTC. V is TRBV19 and J is TRBJ2-7; a possible D gene is TRBD1 (7 bases). This CDR3 spans 15 amino acids. Trimming removed 1 base at V and 2 bases at J, with 12 bases between. Germline CDR1 and CDR2: LNHDA and SQIVND (reference sequence).

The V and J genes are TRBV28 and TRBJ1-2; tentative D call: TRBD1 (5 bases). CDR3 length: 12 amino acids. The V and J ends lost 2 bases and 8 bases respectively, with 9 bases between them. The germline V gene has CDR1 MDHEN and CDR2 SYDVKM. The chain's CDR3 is CASSLQGGGYTF. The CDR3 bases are TGTGCCAGCAGTTTACAGGGAGGCGGCTACACCTTC.

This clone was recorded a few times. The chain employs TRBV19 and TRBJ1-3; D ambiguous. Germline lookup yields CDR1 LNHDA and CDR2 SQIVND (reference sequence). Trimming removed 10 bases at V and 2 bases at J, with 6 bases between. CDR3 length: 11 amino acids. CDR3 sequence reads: CATLAGNTIYF. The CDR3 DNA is TGTGCCACCCTAGCTGGAAACACCATATATTTT.

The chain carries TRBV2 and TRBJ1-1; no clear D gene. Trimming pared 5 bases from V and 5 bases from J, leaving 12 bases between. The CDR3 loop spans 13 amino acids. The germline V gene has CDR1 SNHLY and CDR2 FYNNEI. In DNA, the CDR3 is TGTGCCAGCAGTCCCCTAGAGGGTACTGAAGCTTTCTTT. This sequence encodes CASSPLEGTEAFF.

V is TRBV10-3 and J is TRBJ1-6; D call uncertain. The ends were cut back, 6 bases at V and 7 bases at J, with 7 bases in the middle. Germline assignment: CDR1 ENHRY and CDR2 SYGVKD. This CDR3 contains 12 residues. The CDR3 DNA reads TGTGCCATCAGCGCAGTGAATTCACCCCTCCACTTT. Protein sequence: CAISAVNSPLHF.

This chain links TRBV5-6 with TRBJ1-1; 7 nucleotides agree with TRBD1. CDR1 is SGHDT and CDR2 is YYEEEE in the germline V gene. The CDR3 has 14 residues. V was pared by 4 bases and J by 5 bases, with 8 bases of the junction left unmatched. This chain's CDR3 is CASSPDRRETEAFF. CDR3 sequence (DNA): TGTGCCAGCAGCCCGGACAGGAGAGAGACTGAAGCTTTCTTT.

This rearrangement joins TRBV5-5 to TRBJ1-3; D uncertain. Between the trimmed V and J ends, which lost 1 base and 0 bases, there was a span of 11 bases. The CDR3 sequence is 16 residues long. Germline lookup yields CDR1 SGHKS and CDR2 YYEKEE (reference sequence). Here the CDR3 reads CASSLSASVSGNTIYF. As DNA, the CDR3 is TGTGCCAGCAGCTTGAGTGCCAGTGTCTCTGGAAACACCATATATTTT.

Written as DNA, the CDR3 is TGTGCCAGCACGACAGGGGACACTGAAGCTTTCTTT. Its protein is CASTTGDTEAFF. The chain uses TRBV25-1 and TRBJ1-1; 8 bases line up with TRBD1. J was trimmed by 3 bases and V by 7 bases; bases with no gene match: 1. Germline CDR1 is MGHDK and CDR2 is SYGVNS. The CDR3 contains 12 residues.

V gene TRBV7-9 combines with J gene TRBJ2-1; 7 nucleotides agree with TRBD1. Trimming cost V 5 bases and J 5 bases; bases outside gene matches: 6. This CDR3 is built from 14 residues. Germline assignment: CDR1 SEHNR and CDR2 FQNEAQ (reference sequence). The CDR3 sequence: CASSPRDRHNEQFF. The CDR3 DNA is TGTGCCAGCAGCCCCCGGGACAGACACAATGAGCAGTTCTTC.

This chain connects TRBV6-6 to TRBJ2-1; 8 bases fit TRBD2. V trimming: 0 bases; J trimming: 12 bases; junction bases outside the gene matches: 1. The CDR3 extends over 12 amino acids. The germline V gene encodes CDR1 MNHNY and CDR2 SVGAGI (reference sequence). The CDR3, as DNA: TGTGCCAGCAGTTACTCTACTAGCGGGCAGTTCTTC. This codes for CASSYSTSGQFF.

Here the CDR3 DNA reads TGTGCCAGCAGCGCGCCCCCACGAGACAGGTCTAAGACCCAGTACTTC. This sequence encodes CASSAPPRDRSKTQYF. V and J are TRBV13 and TRBJ2-5, with D perhaps TRBD1 (6 bases). Germline-derived CDR1 and CDR2 are PRHDT and FYEKMQ (reference sequence). Trimming took off 5 bases at V and 6 bases at J, with 22 bases between the two ends. The CDR3 totals 16 residues.

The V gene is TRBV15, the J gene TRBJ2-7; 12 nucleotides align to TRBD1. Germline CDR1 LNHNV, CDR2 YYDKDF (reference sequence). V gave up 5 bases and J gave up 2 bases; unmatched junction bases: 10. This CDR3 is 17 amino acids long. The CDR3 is CATSDRRDRGPAYEQYF. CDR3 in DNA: TGTGCCACCAGCGACCGCCGGGACAGGGGGCCCGCCTACGAGCAGTACTTC.

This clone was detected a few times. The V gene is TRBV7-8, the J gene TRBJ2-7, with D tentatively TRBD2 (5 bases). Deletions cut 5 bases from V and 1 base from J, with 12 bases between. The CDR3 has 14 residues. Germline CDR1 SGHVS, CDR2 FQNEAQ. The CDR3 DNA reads TGTGCCAGCAGCCCAGAGGGCAGATCCTACGAGCAGTACTTC. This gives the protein CASSPEGRSYEQYF.

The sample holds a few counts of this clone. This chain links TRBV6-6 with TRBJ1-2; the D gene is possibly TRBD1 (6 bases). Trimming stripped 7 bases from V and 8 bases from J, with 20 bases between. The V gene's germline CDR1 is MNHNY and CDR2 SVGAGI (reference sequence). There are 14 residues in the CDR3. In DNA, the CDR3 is TGTGCCAGCACCTCCGACAGGAACGTTAACGGCTACACCTTC. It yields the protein CASTSDRNVNGYTF.

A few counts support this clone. Here the CDR3 reads CASNTGTSGETQYF. The CDR3 DNA follows: TGTGCCAGCAATACCGGGACTAGCGGGGAGACCCAGTACTTC. V usage is TRBV7-2 and J usage is TRBJ2-5; TRBD2 agrees at 12 bases. The CDR3 length is 14 residues. The germline CDR1 and CDR2 sequences are SGHTA and FQGNSA. The junction had 5 bases not matched to a gene; V was cut back by 7 bases and J by 5 bases.

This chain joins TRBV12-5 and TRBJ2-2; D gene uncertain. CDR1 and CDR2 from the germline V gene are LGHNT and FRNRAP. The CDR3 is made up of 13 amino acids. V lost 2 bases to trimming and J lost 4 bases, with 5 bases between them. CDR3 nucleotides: TGTGCTAGTGGTTTGAGCCTCACCGGGGAGCTGTTTTTT. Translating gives CASGLSLTGELFF.

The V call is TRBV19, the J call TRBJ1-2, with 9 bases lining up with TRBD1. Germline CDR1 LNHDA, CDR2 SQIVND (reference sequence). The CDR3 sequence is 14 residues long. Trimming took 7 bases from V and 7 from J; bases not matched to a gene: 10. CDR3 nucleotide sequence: TGTGCCAGTATTCCCAAGACAGGGGGGTCTGGCTACACCTTC. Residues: CASIPKTGGSGYTF.

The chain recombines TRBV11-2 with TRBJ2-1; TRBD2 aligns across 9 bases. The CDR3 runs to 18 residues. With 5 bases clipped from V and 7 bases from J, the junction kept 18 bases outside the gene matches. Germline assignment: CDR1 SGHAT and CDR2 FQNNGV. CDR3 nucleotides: TGTGCCAGCAGCCCGGGGACGTTTTTGGGTCTAGCGGGAAATGAGCAGTTCTTC. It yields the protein CASSPGTFLGLAGNEQFF. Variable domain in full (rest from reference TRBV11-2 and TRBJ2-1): EAGVAQSPRYKIIEKRQSVAFWCNPISGHATLYWYQQILGQGPKLLIQFQNNGVVDDSQLPKDRFSAERLKGVDSTLKIQPAKLEDSAVYLCASSPGTFLGLAGNEQFFGPGTRLTVL.

The CDR3 region has the DNA TGTGCTAGTGAACAGGACGGTTTCACAGATACGCAGTATTTT. It codes for CASEQDGFTDTQYF. The rearrangement links TRBV12-5 to TRBJ2-3, with D tentatively TRBD1 (5 bases). The CDR3 is 14 amino acids. Trimming removed 7 bases from V and 2 bases from J, with 13 bases in between. Per the germline V gene, CDR1 is LGHNT and CDR2 is FRNRAP.

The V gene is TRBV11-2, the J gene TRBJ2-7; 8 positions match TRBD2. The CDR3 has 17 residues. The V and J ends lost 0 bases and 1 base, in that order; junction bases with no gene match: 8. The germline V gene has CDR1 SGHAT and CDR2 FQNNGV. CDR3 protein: CASSLDRGGTWSYEQYF. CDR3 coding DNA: TGTGCCAGCAGCTTAGATCGGGGGGGCACCTGGTCCTACGAGCAGTACTTC.

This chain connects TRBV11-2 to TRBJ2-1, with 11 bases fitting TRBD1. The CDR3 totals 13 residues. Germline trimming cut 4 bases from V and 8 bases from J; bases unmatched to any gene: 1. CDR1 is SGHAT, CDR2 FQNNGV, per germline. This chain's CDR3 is CASSWTGGDEQFF. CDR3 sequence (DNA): TGTGCCAGCAGCTGGACAGGGGGCGATGAGCAGTTCTTC.

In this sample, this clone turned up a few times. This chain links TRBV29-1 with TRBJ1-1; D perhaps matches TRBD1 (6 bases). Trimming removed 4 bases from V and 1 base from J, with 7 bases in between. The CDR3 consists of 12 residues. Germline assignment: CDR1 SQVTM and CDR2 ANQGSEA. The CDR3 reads CSVGGQNTEAFF. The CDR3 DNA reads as TGCAGCGTTGGGGGACAGAACACTGAAGCTTTCTTT.

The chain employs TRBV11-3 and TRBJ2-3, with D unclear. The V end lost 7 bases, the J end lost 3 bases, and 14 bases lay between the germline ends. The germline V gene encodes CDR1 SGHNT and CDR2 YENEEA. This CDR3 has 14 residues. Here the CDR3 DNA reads TGTGCCAGCAAGACTGCCGCCGATACAGATACGCAGTATTTT. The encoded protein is CASKTAADTDTQYF.

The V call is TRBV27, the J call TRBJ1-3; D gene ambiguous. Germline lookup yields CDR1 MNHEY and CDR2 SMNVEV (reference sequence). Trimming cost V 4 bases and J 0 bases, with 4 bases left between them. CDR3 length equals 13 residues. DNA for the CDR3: TGTGCCAGCAGTTCCTTCTCTGGAAACACCATATATTTT. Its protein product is CASSSFSGNTIYF.

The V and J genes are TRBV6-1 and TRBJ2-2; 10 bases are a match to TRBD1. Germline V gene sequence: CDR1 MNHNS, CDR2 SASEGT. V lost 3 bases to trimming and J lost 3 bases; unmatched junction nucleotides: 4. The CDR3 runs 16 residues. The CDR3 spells CASSERTGGYTGELFF. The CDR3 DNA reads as TGTGCCAGCAGTGAGCGGACAGGGGGTTACACCGGGGAGCTGTTTTTT.

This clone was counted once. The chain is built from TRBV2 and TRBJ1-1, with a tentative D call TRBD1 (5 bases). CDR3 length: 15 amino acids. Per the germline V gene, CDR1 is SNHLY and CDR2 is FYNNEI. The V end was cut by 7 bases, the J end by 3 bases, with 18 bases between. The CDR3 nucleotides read TGTGCCAGCATAAAGGACACAGGAGGGGACACTGAAGCTTTCTTT. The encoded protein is CASIKDTGGDTEAFF.